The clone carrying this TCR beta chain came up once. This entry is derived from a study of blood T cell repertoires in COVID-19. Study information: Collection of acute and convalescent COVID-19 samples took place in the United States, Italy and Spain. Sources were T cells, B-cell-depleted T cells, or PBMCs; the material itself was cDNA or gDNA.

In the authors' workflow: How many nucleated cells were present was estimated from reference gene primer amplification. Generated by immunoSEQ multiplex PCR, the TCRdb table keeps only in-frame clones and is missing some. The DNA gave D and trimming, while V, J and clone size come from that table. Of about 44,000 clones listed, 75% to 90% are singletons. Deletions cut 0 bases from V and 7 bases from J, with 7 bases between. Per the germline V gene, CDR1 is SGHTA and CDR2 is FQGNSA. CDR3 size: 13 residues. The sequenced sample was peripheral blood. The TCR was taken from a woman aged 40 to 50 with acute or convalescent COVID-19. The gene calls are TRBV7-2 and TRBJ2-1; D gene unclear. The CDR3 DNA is TGTGCCAGCAGCTTAGCATCCAGTAATGAGCAGTTCTTC. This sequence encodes CASSLASSNEQFF.